This TCR beta chain stems from a study of blood T cell repertoires in COVID-19. Profiling relied on immunoSEQ multiplex PCR, and the TCRdb table lists in-frame clones only, not all of them. The profile shows 70,000 to 95,000 clones, around 88% of them singletons. The source is a woman in her 70s with acute or convalescent COVID-19. The sample taken for sequencing was peripheral blood.

The DNA for the CDR3 is TGTGCCATCAGTCCTACAGGGGGTAGGGAGGGTCACACAGATACGCAGTATTTT. This translates into CAISPTGGREGHTDTQYF. The gene calls are TRBV10-3 and TRBJ2-3; TRBD1 might be the D (8 bases). Germline-derived CDR1 and CDR2 are ENHRY and SYGVKD. This CDR3 has 18 residues. Trimming took off 5 bases at V and 2 bases at J, with 23 bases between the two ends.